The 22 T cell receptor beta chains in this list originate from one sample, sequenced in a study of beta chain features in type 1 diabetes. Expressed TCRB transcripts got sequenced, as all isolated RNA was reverse transcribed. Profiled with immunoSEQ multiplex PCR; TCRdb holds only in-frame clones, not every one. This sample carries about 400,000 clones, roughly 12% of them seen once, and the ten largest clones take about 0.018%. Sample: naive CD4+ T cells from blood. Source of these receptors: a man younger than 35 in good health.

The rearrangement uses TRBV28 and TRBJ2-7; 9 bases map to TRBD1. The germline V gene encodes CDR1 MDHEN and CDR2 SYDVKM. Trimming took 6 bases from V and 0 from J; bases not matched to a gene: 12. The CDR3 totals 17 residues. The CDR3 bases are TGTGCCAGCAGACCCATCCGGTGGACAGGGGACTCCTACGAGCAGTACTTC. It encodes CASRPIRWTGDSYEQYF. The full variable domain, in which reference TRBV28 and TRBJ2-7 provide the parts outside the CDR3, is DVKVTQSSRYLVKRTGEKVFLECVQDMDHENMFWYRQDPGLGLRLIYFSYDVKMKEKGDIPEGYSVSREKKERFSLILESASTNQTSMYLCASRPIRWTGDSYEQYFGPGTRLTVT.

The chain links TRBV7-3 to TRBJ2-3; 8 positions match TRBD1. After removal of 5 bases from V and 3 bases from J, the junction contained 10 bases not matched to a gene. Germline CDR1 and CDR2: SGHTA and FQGTGA. This CDR3 has 16 amino acids. Written as DNA, the CDR3 is TGTGCCAGCAGCCCCTCGACAGGGGATGCAACAGATACGCAGTATTTT. It codes for CASSPSTGDATDTQYF. Based on the CDR3 plus reference TRBV7-3 and TRBJ2-3, the full variable domain is GAGVSQTPSNKVTEKGKYVELRCDPISGHTALYWYRQSLGQGPEFLIYFQGTGAADDSGLPNDRFFAVRPEGSVSTLKIQRTERGDSAVYLCASSPSTGDATDTQYFGPGTRLTVL.

The chain employs TRBV14 and TRBJ1-1, with D maybe TRBD1 (5 bases). CDR3 length: 14 residues. Trimming shortened V by 0 bases and J by 4 bases, and 9 bases separated the two germline ends. CDR1 is SGHDN and CDR2 is FVKESK in the germline V gene. The CDR3, as DNA: TGTGCCAGCAGCCAAGATTTGGGGCCCACTGAAGCTTTCTTT. Amino acid sequence: CASSQDLGPTEAFF.

This clone was counted between two and nine times. This chain links TRBV15 with TRBJ1-1; D uncertain. Germline CDR1 reads LNHNV; CDR2 reads YYDKDF (reference sequence). The CDR3 is 14 amino acids. V was pared by 3 bases and J by 5 bases, with 13 bases between. CDR3 DNA: TGTGCCACCAGCAGGCGACGGGAGGTGACTGAAGCTTTCTTT. This gives the protein CATSRRREVTEAFF.

There are a few counts of this clone. V gene TRBV7-9 combines with J gene TRBJ2-2; D remains ambiguous. Germline assignment: CDR1 SEHNR and CDR2 FQNEAQ (reference sequence). The CDR3 is 15 amino acids. V lost 7 bases to trimming and J lost 0 bases, with 12 bases between them. The CDR3 is CASTVRSSNTGELFF. CDR3 coding DNA: TGTGCCAGCACGGTTAGATCATCGAACACCGGGGAGCTGTTTTTT.

This clone was counted a few times. As DNA, the CDR3 is TGTGCCAGCAGCGTAGGAAGCGGGGGGACATACAATGAGCAGTTCTTC. Its protein is CASSVGSGGTYNEQFF. This rearrangement joins TRBV9 to TRBJ2-1; the match to TRBD2 covers 9 bases. V lost 0 bases to trimming and J lost 4 bases; unmatched junction nucleotides: 5. CDR1 and CDR2 (germline): SGDLS, YYNGEE. The CDR3 contains 16 residues.

In its sample, this clone was seen a few times. The rearrangement links TRBV18 to TRBJ1-2; D might be TRBD1 (6 bases). This CDR3 has 17 residues. V was cut by 3 bases and J by 4 bases, with 21 bases left in between. Germline-derived CDR1 and CDR2 are KGHSH and LQKENI. CDR3 region: CASSPLAQGPVSYGYTF. CDR3 in DNA: TGTGCCAGCTCACCCCTGGCACAGGGACCTGTCAGCTATGGCTACACCTTC.

J is TRBJ2-7 and V is TRBV5-6; D gene unclear. Germline V gives CDR1 SGHDT, CDR2 YYEEEE. V lost 1 base to trimming and J lost 2 bases, with 16 bases between them. This CDR3 spans 16 amino acids. CDR3 amino acids: CASSLLVRSVPYEQYF. DNA for the CDR3: TGTGCCAGCAGCTTGTTGGTACGGAGCGTCCCCTACGAGCAGTACTTC.

The chain has TRBV28 and TRBJ1-2; D call uncertain. V was trimmed by 10 bases and J by 2 bases, leaving 8 bases between them. CDR1 is MDHEN, CDR2 SYDVKM, per germline. The CDR3 spans 11 residues. This CDR3 is CATQSNYGYTF. The CDR3 DNA follows: TGTGCCACCCAATCCAACTATGGCTACACCTTC.

This clone has a handful of counts. The chain combines TRBV18 with TRBJ2-1; the match to TRBD1 covers 7 bases. Germline CDR1 is KGHSH and CDR2 is LQKENI. The CDR3 length is 15 residues. The V and J ends lost 5 bases and 8 bases, in that order; junction bases with no gene match: 12. This CDR3 is CASSDQGQLSDEQFF. CDR3 DNA sequence: TGTGCCAGCTCAGACCAGGGACAGCTATCCGATGAGCAGTTCTTC.

The chain recombines TRBV19 with TRBJ2-7; no definite D call. CDR1 and CDR2 from the germline V gene are LNHDA and SQIVND (reference sequence). CDR3 length: 11 amino acids. Trimming shortened V by 1 base and J by 5 bases, and 3 bases separated the two germline ends. In DNA form, the CDR3 reads TGTGCCAGTAGTATAGGTAACGAGCAGTACTTC. Amino acid sequence: CASSIGNEQYF.

This clone was picked up a small number of times. CDR3 DNA sequence: TGTGCCATCAGTGTGGGGACTAGCGGAGCTACCTACGAGCAGTACTTC. It yields the protein CAISVGTSGATYEQYF. J is TRBJ2-7 and V is TRBV10-3; 11 bases are a match to TRBD2. Germline loops: CDR1 ENHRY, CDR2 SYGVKD. V gave up 4 bases and J gave up 2 bases; unmatched junction bases: 7. The CDR3 is made up of 16 amino acids.

The CDR3 sequence: CAWSVRVGNYGYTF. The CDR3, as DNA: TGTGCCTGGAGTGTACGGGTCGGTAACTATGGCTACACCTTC. V gene TRBV30 combines with J gene TRBJ1-2; D remains unclear. Germline assignment: CDR1 GTSNPN and CDR2 SVGIG (reference sequence). The CDR3 extends over 14 amino acids. The V gene lost 0 bases and the J gene lost 1 base, with 9 bases spanning the gap.

The chain uses TRBV23-1 and TRBJ1-1; no clear D gene. TRBV23-1 is recorded as an ORF, its role being uncertain. Trimming took off 7 bases at V and 4 bases at J, with 22 bases between the two ends. The CDR3 covers 16 residues. This CDR3 is CASTPKLDGGITEAFF. The CDR3 DNA reads as TGCGCCAGCACTCCAAAACTAGATGGAGGGATCACTGAAGCTTTCTTT.

The DNA of the CDR3 is TGTGCCAGCAGCCAATCAAGGGGGTCCCCCGAGCAGTACTTC. This gives the protein CASSQSRGSPEQYF. V and J are TRBV11-3 and TRBJ2-7; perhaps TRBD1 as D (6 bases). The germline gives CDR1 SGHNT, CDR2 YENEEA. This CDR3 contains 14 residues. V was cut by 5 bases and J by 6 bases, with 17 bases left in between. Combining the CDR3 with reference TRBV11-3 and TRBJ2-7 gives the whole variable domain EAGVVQSPRYKIIEKKQPVAFWCNPISGHNTLYWYLQNLGQGPELLIRYENEEAVDDSQLPKDRFSAERLKGVDSTLKIQPAELGDSAVYLCASSQSRGSPEQYFGPGTRLTVT.

The chain couples TRBV7-9 to TRBJ2-5; TRBD2 aligns across 8 bases. Judging by the DNA end, TRBJ2-7 fits better; the J call may be wrong. CDR1 and CDR2 (germline): SEHNR, FQNEAQ (reference sequence). The CDR3 length is 13 residues. The CDR3 region is CASIGTSSYEQYF. The DNA of the CDR3 is TGTGCCAGCATCGGGACTAGCTCCTACGAGCAGTACTTC.

This clone appeared a few times. The rearrangement joins TRBV5-1 to TRBJ2-5; TRBD2 matches 8 bases. Losses at the gene ends were 4 bases for V and 5 bases for J; bases not matched to a gene: 13. The CDR3 has 16 residues. The germline V gene has CDR1 SGHRS and CDR2 YFSETQ. The CDR3 region has the DNA TGCGCCAGCAGCCAAAACAGCGGGGGTGGGGAGGAGACCCAGTACTTC. Protein sequence: CASSQNSGGGEETQYF.

This clone was counted between two and nine times. The chain is built from TRBV30 and TRBJ2-5; the match to TRBD2 covers 14 bases. CDR1 GTSNPN and CDR2 SVGIG come from the germline V gene (reference sequence). The CDR3 totals 15 residues. V gave up 3 bases and J gave up 4 bases; unmatched junction bases: 4. CDR3 coding DNA: TGTGCCTGGAGCGTAGGACTAGCGGGAGGAGAGACCCAGTACTTC. It yields the protein CAWSVGLAGGETQYF.

This rearrangement joins TRBV7-2 to TRBJ2-4; 7 nucleotides agree with TRBD1. The CDR3 spans 14 residues. J lost 9 bases, V lost 2 bases, and 7 bases had no gene match. CDR1 is SGHTA, CDR2 FQGNSA, per germline. The CDR3 nucleotides read TGTGCCAGCAGCTTACAGGGGGTAGAAGGCATTCAGTACTTC. Protein sequence: CASSLQGVEGIQYF. Complete variable domain (other parts from reference TRBV7-2 and TRBJ2-4): GAGVSQSPSNKVTEKGKDVELRCDPISGHTALYWYRQSLGQGLEFLIYFQGNSAPDKSGLPSDRFSAERTGGSVSTLTIQRTQQEDSAVYLCASSLQGVEGIQYFGAGTRLSVL.

Only a few counts were recorded for this clone. This chain joins TRBV6-6 and TRBJ1-1; unclear D gene. The CDR3 length is 12 residues. V was shortened by 2 bases and J by 5 bases, with 6 bases between the two germline ends. Germline CDR1 is MNHNY and CDR2 is SVGAGI (reference sequence). The CDR3 sequence is CASSYGRTEAFF. The CDR3, as DNA: TGTGCCAGCAGTTACGGGCGAACTGAAGCTTTCTTT.

This clone was seen a handful of times. The chain has TRBV28 and TRBJ2-4; TRBD1 might be the D (5 bases). There are 13 residues in the CDR3. CDR1 and CDR2 from the germline V gene are MDHEN and SYDVKM. V was pared by 10 bases and J by 2 bases, with 12 bases between. The CDR3 bases are TGTGCCATCGGCAGGGATCCCAAAAACATTCAGTACTTC. Translating it yields CAIGRDPKNIQYF.

The chain is built from TRBV27 and TRBJ2-1, with a possible D match to TRBD2 (7 bases). V was clipped by 3 bases and J by 8 bases, with 20 bases between them. This CDR3 is built from 16 residues. Germline V gene lookup returns CDR1 MNHEY and CDR2 SMNVEV (reference sequence). CDR3: CASSFHRLGGGYEQFF. The CDR3 DNA is TGTGCCAGCAGTTTTCACCGGCTAGGGGGGGGCTATGAGCAGTTCTTC.